Each of the 18 T cell receptor beta chains below was sequenced from the same sample in a study of Ad26.COV2.S vaccination and SARS-CoV-2 variants. Sequencing used immunoSEQ multiplex PCR; TCRdb keeps in-frame clones, though not all of them. The sample records under 150,000 clones, about nine tenths being singletons. Sequences were derived from peripheral blood, sampled after recovery from COVID-19. These receptors were collected from a human donor who had recovered from COVID-19.

This sequence joins TRBV3-1 (or the pseudogene TRBV3-2) and TRBJ2-1; tentative D call: TRBD2 (5 bases). The CDR3 runs to 19 residues. From germline, CDR1 is LGHDT and CDR2 YNNKEL (reference sequence). The V and J ends lost 0 bases and 2 bases respectively, with 20 bases between them. The CDR3 sequence is CASSQDGLAESPTYNEQFF. The DNA for the CDR3 is TGTGCCAGCAGCCAAGATGGGCTAGCCGAATCTCCTACCTACAATGAGCAGTTCTTC.

The CDR3 loop is CASSFSGGFYTQYF. Written as DNA, the CDR3 is TGTGCCAGCAGTTTTTCAGGGGGCTTCTATACGCAGTATTTT. The genes are TRBV27 and TRBJ2-3, with 8 bases that match TRBD1. The CDR3 length is 14 residues. In germline, CDR1 is MNHEY, CDR2 SMNVEV (reference sequence). With V trimmed by 3 bases and J by 7 bases, 6 bases remained unmatched.

V is TRBV6-1 and J is TRBJ1-2; D not certain. The V end was cut by 3 bases, the J end by 4 bases, with 9 bases between. Germline loops: CDR1 MNHNS, CDR2 SASEGT. CDR3 length equals 13 residues. DNA for the CDR3: TGTGCCAGCAGTGAGCTAGGTGGCTATGGCTACACCTTC. Protein: CASSELGGYGYTF.

This sequence joins TRBV11-2 and TRBJ1-3; D is ambiguous. CDR1 and CDR2 (germline): SGHAT, FQNNGV. Deletions cut 1 base from V and 2 bases from J, with 9 bases between. The CDR3 is made up of 15 amino acids. CDR3 coding DNA: TGTGCCAGCAGCTTAGCACCGGGAACTGGAAACACCATATATTTT. Translation gives CASSLAPGTGNTIYF.

V is TRBV6-2 or TRBV6-3 and J is TRBJ2-2; D is unresolved. V lost 5 bases and J lost 3, with 16 bases in between. The CDR3 loop spans 16 amino acids. Looked up from germline, CDR1 is MNHEY and CDR2 is SVGEGT. CDR3 residues: CASSPPVSRHTGELFF. The CDR3 nucleotides are TGTGCCAGCAGTCCCCCCGTCTCGCGGCACACCGGGGAGCTGTTTTTT.

This chain connects TRBV30 to TRBJ1-1; D gene ambiguous. Trimming removed 0 bases from V and 11 bases from J, with 10 bases in between. This CDR3 contains 11 residues. Per germline, CDR1 GTSNPN and CDR2 SVGIG (reference sequence). CDR3: CAWSVVSGAFF. The DNA for the CDR3 is TGTGCCTGGAGTGTAGTTTCTGGGGCTTTCTTT.

The V and J genes are TRBV4-1 and TRBJ2-7, with 7 positions matching TRBD1. With 0 bases clipped from V and 1 base from J, the junction kept 6 bases outside the gene matches. CDR3 size: 16 residues. Germline V lookup: CDR1 MGHRA, CDR2 YSYEKL. The CDR3 is CASSQDHGRGSYEQYF. CDR3 bases: TGCGCCAGCAGCCAAGATCACGGCAGGGGGTCCTACGAGCAGTACTTC.

The chain uses TRBV2 and TRBJ2-1, with D maybe TRBD1 (5 bases). With 3 bases removed from V and 2 bases from J, the gap between germline ends came to 20 bases. Germline CDR1 and CDR2: SNHLY and FYNNEI. This CDR3 spans 18 amino acids. In DNA, the CDR3 is TGTGCCAGCAGTGAGGGCCGTCGGGTGGCAGGGCCCTACAATGAGCAGTTCTTC. Translation: CASSEGRRVAGPYNEQFF.

This chain uses TRBV6-4 with TRBJ1-2; D not resolved. The CDR3 extends over 13 amino acids. V was pared by 1 base and J by 7 bases, with 10 bases between. Germline V CDR1 and CDR2: MRHNA, SNTAGT. The CDR3 sequence: CASSDFPASGYTF. The CDR3 DNA reads TGTGCCAGCAGTGACTTTCCCGCCAGTGGCTACACCTTC.

The V gene is TRBV4-3, the J gene TRBJ2-7; 7 nucleotides line up with TRBD2. This CDR3 has 15 residues. Trimming at V came to 4 bases and at J to 0 bases, leaving 6 bases not matched to a gene. Germline CDR1 is LGHNA and CDR2 is YSLEER. CDR3 bases: TGCGCCAGCAGCCCAGGGACTACCCCCTCCTACGAGCAGTACTTC. It encodes CASSPGTTPSYEQYF.

The rearrangement uses TRBV20-1 and TRBJ2-5, with 7 bases identical to TRBD1. The CDR3 length is 11 residues. Trimming took 6 bases from V and 3 from J; bases not matched to a gene: 1. From germline, CDR1 is DFQATT and CDR2 SNEGSKA (reference sequence). In nucleotides, the CDR3 is TGCAGTGCAACAGGGGAAGAGACCCAGTACTTC. Translation gives CSATGEETQYF.

In this sample, this clone turned up a few times. The chain carries TRBV12-3 or TRBV12-4 and TRBJ2-5; D not certain. Trimming took 6 bases from V and 7 from J, leaving 12 bases between them. CDR3 length: 12 residues. The CDR3 bases are TGTGCCAGCAGGGGAACCGACGGGACCCAGTACTTC. Amino acids: CASRGTDGTQYF.

The rearrangement uses TRBV5-4 and TRBJ1-3, with no clear D. The CDR3 totals 15 residues. The germline V and J ends were trimmed by 2 bases and 0 bases, with 9 bases remaining between them. Germline V gene data show CDR1 as SGHNT and CDR2 as YYREEE (reference sequence). CDR3: CASSLPGVSGNTIYF. The CDR3 bases are TGTGCCAGCAGCTTACCCGGGGTCTCTGGAAACACCATATATTTT.

The chain joins TRBV2 to TRBJ2-2; D possibly corresponds to TRBD1 (6 bases). Germline loops: CDR1 SNHLY, CDR2 FYNNEI. Between the trimmed V and J ends, which lost 6 bases and 1 base, there was a span of 12 bases. This CDR3 spans 15 amino acids. CDR3 in DNA: TGTGCCAGCAGCCGTGACAGGCTGAACACCGGGGAGCTGTTTTTT. Translated: CASSRDRLNTGELFF.

The CDR3 protein is CASTGQSYNEQFF. The CDR3 nucleotides are TGTGCCAGCACTGGACAGTCCTACAATGAGCAGTTCTTC. This sequence joins TRBV25-1 and TRBJ2-1; TRBD1 might be the D (6 bases). The V end was cut by 7 bases, the J end by 1 base, with 8 bases between. This CDR3 contains 13 residues. The V gene's germline CDR1 is MGHDK and CDR2 SYGVNS.

The chain uses TRBV5-1 and TRBJ2-1, with 7 bases identical to TRBD1. J gave up 9 bases and V 0 bases, and 6 bases lay outside the gene matches. In germline, CDR1 is SGHRS, CDR2 YFSETQ. The CDR3 spans 14 residues. CDR3 residues: CASSLGQGISEQFF. Here the CDR3 DNA reads TGCGCCAGCAGCTTGGGACAGGGAATCAGTGAGCAGTTCTTC. The full variable domain, with the rest looked up from reference TRBV5-1 and TRBJ2-1, is KAGVTQTPRYLIKTRGQQVTLSCSPISGHRSVSWYQQTPGQGLQFLFEYFSETQRNKGNFPGRFSGRQFSNSRSEMNVSTLELGDSALYLCASSLGQGISEQFFGPGTRLTVL.

The rearrangement uses TRBV27 and TRBJ1-1, with D possibly matching TRBD1 (5 bases). Trimming removed 1 base from V and 1 base from J, with 10 bases in between. Per the germline V gene, CDR1 is MNHEY and CDR2 is SMNVEV (reference sequence). The CDR3 runs to 15 residues. Here the CDR3 reads CASSLFGGTNTEAFF. The CDR3 region has the DNA TGTGCCAGCAGTTTATTCGGGGGAACGAACACTGAAGCTTTCTTT.

This chain joins TRBV4-3 and TRBJ1-2; 9 bases are a match to TRBD1. The ends lost 0 bases at V and 5 bases at J; junction bases unmatched: 7. This CDR3 is built from 16 residues. Germline V CDR1 and CDR2: LGHNA, YSLEER. The CDR3 DNA follows: TGCGCCAGCAGCCAAGATCGGGGACAGGGTCTGTATGGCTACACCTTC. It is translated as CASSQDRGQGLYGYTF.